This T cell receptor beta chain derives from a study of a mutant IDH1 vaccine in newly diagnosed glioma. The overall study: Across weeks 1, 3, 5, 7, 11, 15, 19 and 23, patients received a vaccination each time, eight in all. Antecedent treatment encompassed radiotherapy, temozolomide, or their combination; the majority received both.

With respect to this clone: Its target is unknown.

Time point described: week 11, during vaccination. Vaccine doses each comprised 300 ug of mutant IDH1 20-mer peptide, with topical imiquimod. Profiling relied on immunoSEQ multiplex PCR, and the TCRdb table lists in-frame clones only, not all of them. Among tens of thousands of clones listed, about 91% were seen once. The sequence came from a man aged 45-65 years with glioma. The material sequenced was PBMCs, taken from a glioma patient whose treatment included an IDH1 peptide vaccine.

CDR3 amino acids: CSVMTGVTEAFF. In DNA form, the CDR3 reads TGCAGCGTTATGACAGGGGTTACTGAAGCTTTCTTT. This sequence joins TRBV29-1 and TRBJ1-1; 8 nucleotides agree with TRBD1. From germline, CDR1 is SQVTM and CDR2 ANQGSEA. This CDR3 comprises 12 residues. V gave up 5 bases and J gave up 5 bases; unmatched junction bases: 4.